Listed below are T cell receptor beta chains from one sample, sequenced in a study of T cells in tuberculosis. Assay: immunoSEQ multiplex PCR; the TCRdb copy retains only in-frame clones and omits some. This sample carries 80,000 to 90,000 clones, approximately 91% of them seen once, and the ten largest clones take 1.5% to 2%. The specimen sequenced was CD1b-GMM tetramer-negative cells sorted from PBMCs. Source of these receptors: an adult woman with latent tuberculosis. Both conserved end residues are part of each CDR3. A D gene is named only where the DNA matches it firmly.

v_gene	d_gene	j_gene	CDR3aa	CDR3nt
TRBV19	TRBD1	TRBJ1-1	CASSTSYRGRTEAFF	TGTGCCAGTAGTACGTCTTACAGGGGGCGCACTGAAGCTTTCTTT
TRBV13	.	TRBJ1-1	CASSRVEAFF	TGTGCCAGTAGCCGGGTTGAAGCTTTCTTT
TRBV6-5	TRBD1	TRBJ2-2	CASSFGTEDTGELFF	TGTGCCAGCAGTTTCGGGACAGAGGACACCGGGGAGCTGTTTTTT
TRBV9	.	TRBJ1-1	CASSVTGNTEAFF	TGTGCCAGCAGCGTCACAGGGAATACTGAAGCTTTCTTT
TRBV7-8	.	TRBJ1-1	CASSLDIQGPTEAFF	TGTGCCAGCAGCTTAGATATCCAGGGGCCCACTGAAGCTTTCTTT
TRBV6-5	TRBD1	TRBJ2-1	CASSPLTGGSEQFF	TGTGCCAGCAGCCCTCTTACAGGGGGCAGTGAGCAGTTCTTC
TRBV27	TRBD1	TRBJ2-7	CASSPRIQGFPSSYEQYF	TGTGCCAGCAGTCCTCGGATACAGGGGTTCCCAAGCTCCTACGAGCAGTACTTC
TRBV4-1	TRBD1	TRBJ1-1	CASSQSNRGATEAFF	TGCGCCAGCAGCCAATCGAACAGGGGGGCCACTGAAGCTTTCTTT
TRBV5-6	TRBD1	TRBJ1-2	CASSIREQGRTYGYTF	TGTGCCAGCAGCATACGTGAACAGGGGAGAACCTATGGCTACACCTTC
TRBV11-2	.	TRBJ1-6	CASSLPRNSPLHF	TGTGCCAGCAGCCTTCCGCGTAATTCACCCCTCCACTTT
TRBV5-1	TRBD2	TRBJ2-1	CASSLVASGGSYNEQFF	TGCGCCAGCAGCTTGGTGGCTAGCGGGGGGTCGTACAATGAGCAGTTCTTC
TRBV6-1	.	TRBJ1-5	CASSEGIFTGNQPQHF	TGTGCCAGCAGTGAAGGAATATTTACAGGGAATCAGCCCCAGCATTTT
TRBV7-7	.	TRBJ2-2	CASSSGTPQTGELFF	TGTGCTAGCAGCTCCGGGACACCTCAAACCGGGGAGCTGTTTTTT
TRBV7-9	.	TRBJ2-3	CASSAPRGRKGSTDTQYF	TGTGCCAGCAGCGCCCCCAGGGGGAGGAAAGGGTCCACAGATACGCAGTATTTT
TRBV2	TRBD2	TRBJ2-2	CASSGGTSGVGELFF	TGTGCCAGCAGTGGGGGGACTAGCGGGGTCGGGGAGCTGTTTTTT
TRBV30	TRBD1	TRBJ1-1	CAWRHSDREGTEAFF	TGTGCCTGGAGACACTCGGACAGGGAGGGGACTGAAGCTTTCTTT